A selection of T cell receptor beta chains follows, all from one sample in a study of blood T cell repertoires in COVID-19. The assay was immunoSEQ multiplex PCR, and TCRdb's table has in-frame clones only and misses some. The sample yields around 150,000 clones, 88% seen once. What was sequenced was PBMCs or T cells enriched from blood (not recorded which). These receptors all come from a woman aged 50 to 60 who had recovered from COVID-19. Each CDR3 is given with its conserved first and last residue. D genes are given only for firm matches. Rows give clone size only sometimes, using once, few, many, or a class for an expanded clone.

J	D	size	V	DNA	CDR3
TRBJ1-3	NA	NA	TRBV3-1/TRBV3-2	TGTGCCAGCAGCCAAGTTCAAGGAAACACCATATATTTT	CASSQVQGNTIYF
TRBJ2-2	TRBD1	NA	TRBV6-5	TGTGCCAGCAGGGACAGGGTGGACACCGGGGAGCTGTTTTTT	CASRDRVDTGELFF
TRBJ1-1	NA	NA	TRBV30	TGTGCCTGGAGTCCGTTTACAAGTTTTGTGCGGGAGGACACTGAAGCTTTCTTT	CAWSPFTSFVREDTEAFF
TRBJ2-4	NA	NA	TRBV7-2	TGTGCCAGCACAACTCTCGGGGAAAACATTCAGTACTTC	CASTTLGENIQYF
TRBJ1-1	NA	NA	TRBV18	TGTGCCAGCTCACCACTTCCAGGGATGGATACTGAAGCTTTCTTT	CASSPLPGMDTEAFF
TRBJ1-1	TRBD1	NA	TRBV3-1/TRBV3-2	TGTGCCAGCAGCCAAGGCTCGACAGGGACTGAAGCTTTCTTT	CASSQGSTGTEAFF
TRBJ2-5	TRBD1	NA	TRBV2	TGTGCCAGGATGGACAGGGAAAAACGGGAGACCCAGTACTTC	CARMDREKRETQYF
TRBJ1-6	TRBD1	few	TRBV6-2/TRBV6-3	TGTGCCAGCAGCGTAACAGGGGGGTCACCCCTCCACTTT	CASSVTGGSPLHF
TRBJ2-3	NA	NA	TRBV6-2/TRBV6-3	TGTGCCAGCAGTTACTCATCAGCTAGGTTAGATACGCAGTATTTT	CASSYSSARLDTQYF
TRBJ1-2	NA	NA	TRBV9	TGTGCCAGCACCGCTTCCGGGGGGATCGGGGGCTACACCTTC	CASTASGGIGGYTF
TRBJ2-7	TRBD2	NA	TRBV6-5	TGTGCCAGCAGTTACTCTACCGGACTAGCGGGGGACGAGCAGTACTTC	CASSYSTGLAGDEQYF
TRBJ1-1	NA	few	TRBV7-9	TGTGCCAGCAGCCAACACAAGGAAGCTTTCTTT	CASSQHKEAFF
TRBJ2-1	TRBD2	NA	TRBV4-3	TGCGCCAGCAGCCAAGAGGCCCGGACTAGACACAATGAGCAGTTCTTC	CASSQEARTRHNEQFF
TRBJ2-2	TRBD2	NA	TRBV9	TGTGCCAGCAGCCCAATGGGGGGGTTCACCGGGGAGCTGTTTTTT	CASSPMGGFTGELFF
TRBJ1-5	TRBD1	NA	TRBV19	TGTGCCAGTAGTACGGGGACAGGGAAAGGGTTGGTGATGGTAAATCAGCCCCAGCATTTT	CASSTGTGKGLVMVNQPQHF
TRBJ2-7	NA	NA	TRBV2	TGTGCCAGCAGTGAACCCCTCGCCAGATACTACGAGCAGTACTTC	CASSEPLARYYEQYF
TRBJ2-7	NA	NA	TRBV19	TGTGCCAGTAGTATTGCCACAAAAGGGACTCCTGAGCAGTACTTC	CASSIATKGTPEQYF
TRBJ2-5	NA	NA	TRBV30	TGTGCCTGGAGTGGACTTAGGACCCAGTACTTC	CAWSGLRTQYF
TRBJ1-1	TRBD1	NA	TRBV5-8	TGTGCCAGCAGCCTGACAGGGGTGAACACTGAAGCTTTCTTT	CASSLTGVNTEAFF
TRBJ2-7	NA	NA	TRBV19	TGTGCCAGTAGTTTGGGCACCGAATACGAGCAGTACTTC	CASSLGTEYEQYF
TRBJ2-3	TRBD2	NA	TRBV18	TGTGCCAGCTCACCTACGGGGACTAGCGGGGCACATTATTTT	CASSPTGTSGAHYF
TRBJ2-3	TRBD2	NA	TRBV4-1	TGCGCCAGCAGCCAACTCGGACTAGCGTCCACAGATACGCAGTATTTT	CASSQLGLASTDTQYF
TRBJ2-3	TRBD2	NA	TRBV14	TGTGCCAGCAGCCAAGGACTAGCGGGCACAGATACGCAGTATTTT	CASSQGLAGTDTQYF
TRBJ1-5	TRBD1	NA	TRBV9	TGTGCCAGCAGCGTAGTAGGGACAGGGCGCAATCAGCCCCAGCATTTT	CASSVVGTGRNQPQHF
TRBJ2-1	TRBD2	once	TRBV24-1	TGTGCCACCAGTGACCCCGGGGGGGGGTACAATGAGCAGTTCTTC	CATSDPGGGYNEQFF
TRBJ1-2	NA	NA	TRBV3-1/TRBV3-2	TGTGCCAGCAGCCAAGACCGGGGAGTCTATGGCTACACCTTC	CASSQDRGVYGYTF
TRBJ1-2	NA	once	TRBV6-5	TGTGCCAGCACCAAAAATACTGGCTATGGCTACACCTTC	CASTKNTGYGYTF